A selection of T cell receptor beta chains follows, all from one sample in a study of prognosis after radiotherapy for stage I lung cancer. Using its own MiXCR run on the multiplex PCR reads, TCRdb lists one record per CDR3 protein. This table has 15,000 to 20,000 distinct CDR3 sequences, approximately 28% appearing once. The sample here was PBMCs, taken before or after stereotactic body radiation therapy (not recorded which). These receptors all stem from a donor over 45 with non-small cell lung cancer. The CDR3 runs from the conserved cysteine through the conserved F or W. A D gene is named only where the DNA matches it firmly. Not every row has a clone size; where given, it reads once, few, many or a size class.

size,J,D,V,CDR3,DNA
medium-sized,TRBJ2-7,NA,TRBV6-1,CASRDRTASYEQYF,TGTGCCAGCAGAGACCGGACGGCCTCCTACGAGCAGTACTTC
many,TRBJ1-5,TRBD1,TRBV5-4,CASSLGGQGSNQPQHF,TGTGCCAGCAGCTTGGGAGGACAGGGTAGCAATCAGCCCCAGCATTTT
NA,TRBJ2-1,TRBD2,TRBV3-1,CASSKSPSGVYEQFF,TGTGCCAGCAGCAAAAGCCCTAGCGGGGTCTATGAGCAGTTCTTC
many,TRBJ1-4,TRBD1,TRBV3-1,CASRPSTGWSEKLFF,TGTGCCAGCAGACCCTCGACAGGGTGGTCGGAAAAACTGTTTTTT
NA,TRBJ1-1,NA,TRBV19,CASSLDAMNTESFF,TGTGCCAGTAGTTTGGACGCGATGAACACTGAATCTTTCTTT
NA,TRBJ2-1,NA,TRBV20-1,CSAKGGATYKEQFF,TGCAGTGCTAAAGGTGGGGCGACCTACAAAGAGCAGTTCTTC
NA,TRBJ2-1,TRBD2,TRBV7-2,CASRLAGGSYNEQFF,TGTGCCAGCAGGTTAGCGGGAGGGTCCTACAATGAGCAGTTTTTC
NA,TRBJ1-4,NA,TRBV2,CASIEDRRYEKLFF,TGTGCCAGTATCGAAGACAGGAGGTATGAAAAACTGTTTTTT
many,TRBJ2-3,NA,TRBV3-1,CASSSMGLGDTQYF,TGTGCCAGCAGCAGTATGGGGCTCGGGGATACGCAGTATTTT
many,TRBJ2-7,TRBD2,TRBV4-2,CASSQASGSYEQYF,TGTGCCAGCAGCCAGGCGAGCGGGAGTTACGAGCAGTACTTC
many,TRBJ2-3,NA,TRBV7-2,CASSFSRGTDTQYF,TGTGCCAGCAGCTTCTCTCGGGGCACAGATACGCAGTATTTT